One and the same sample provided the 11 T cell receptor beta chains below, sequenced in a study of naive and memory T cell subsets. Notes on the study in general: A few larger clonotypes appeared in naive repertoires, especially CD8, possibly memory cells re-expressing CD45RA.

Two oligonucleotides, mixed equimolar, formed the beta constant-region primer covering TRBC1 and TRBC2. Ligated cDNA was amplified by four rounds of PCR with nested alpha and beta constant-region primers and SP2. From the UMI-ligation and nested PCR reads, TCRdb called clonotypes with MiXCR, one entry per CDR3 protein. This table has 150,000 or so distinct CDR3 sequences, under 25% appearing once. These receptors' targets are unknown. Sequenced material: naive CD4+ T cells from blood. These receptors were taken from a human donor in good health.

This clonotype was seen a few times. This rearrangement joins TRBV7-8 to TRBJ2-5; the D is unclear. V was shortened by 6 bases and J by 4 bases, with 15 bases between the two germline ends. The CDR3 loop spans 14 amino acids. CDR1 is SGHVS and CDR2 is FQNEAQ in the germline V gene. The chain's CDR3 is CASRREMGPETQYF. The CDR3 region has the DNA TGTGCCAGCAGACGAGAGATGGGTCCAGAGACCCAGTACTTC.

Only a few counts were recorded for this clonotype. This sequence joins TRBV5-6 and TRBJ1-1; D perhaps matches TRBD1 (6 bases). The germline CDR1 and CDR2 sequences are SGHDT and YYEEEE. The CDR3 consists of 16 residues. Trimming pared 1 base from V and 0 bases from J, leaving 13 bases between. The CDR3 region is CASSLRGVRVNTEAFF. CDR3 coding DNA: TGTGCCAGCAGCTTGAGGGGGGTTAGGGTGAACACTGAAGCTTTCTTT.

This clonotype was picked up a small number of times. This chain joins TRBV5-1 and TRBJ2-5, with D perhaps TRBD2 (6 bases). The germline V and J ends were trimmed by 3 bases and 2 bases, with 11 bases remaining between them. CDR1 and CDR2 (germline): SGHRS, YFSETQ. CDR3 length: 14 residues. The CDR3 reads CASSSGTAQETQYF. The CDR3 DNA follows: TGCGCCAGCAGCTCCGGGACTGCACAAGAGACCCAGTACTTC.

This clonotype appeared a few times. The V gene is TRBV12-3 or TRBV12-4, the J gene TRBJ1-2, with TRBD1 matching over 7 bases. J lost 2 bases, V lost 7 bases, and 7 bases had no gene match. The CDR3 extends over 14 amino acids. The CDR3 sequence is CASILTGTNYGYTF. CDR3 DNA sequence: TGTGCCAGCATATTGACAGGGACCAACTATGGCTACACCTTC.

There are many counts of this clonotype. The chain links TRBV20-1 to TRBJ2-1; 11 nucleotides align to TRBD2. V lost 5 bases and J lost 3; bases outside the gene matches: 3. Per germline, CDR1 DFQATT and CDR2 SNEGSKA (reference sequence). The CDR3 is 14 amino acids. This CDR3 is CSAPTSGSYNEQFF. The CDR3 DNA reads as TGCAGTGCTCCCACTAGCGGGAGCTACAATGAGCAGTTCTTC.

This clonotype was seen a single time. The chain joins TRBV3-1 to TRBJ2-2; D might be TRBD2 (5 bases). Germline V gene lookup returns CDR1 LGHDT and CDR2 YNNKEL (reference sequence). This CDR3 contains 16 residues. Trimming removed 2 bases from V and 3 bases from J, with 13 bases in between. In nucleotides, the CDR3 is TGTGCCAGCAGCCAACCGACTAACAAACACACCGGGGAGCTGTTTTTT. It specifies CASSQPTNKHTGELFF.

The V gene is TRBV28, the J gene TRBJ1-1; D is uncertain. The CDR3 spans 12 residues. The V end was cut by 6 bases, the J end by 7 bases, with 12 bases between. Germline V lookup: CDR1 MDHEN, CDR2 SYDVKM. The CDR3 loop is CASRTYPVEAFF. Here the CDR3 DNA reads TGTGCCAGCAGAACCTACCCGGTTGAAGCTTTCTTT.

The rearrangement joins TRBV6-6 to TRBJ2-7; 8 bases line up with TRBD1. Germline values: CDR1 MNHNY, CDR2 SVGAGI (reference sequence). This CDR3 spans 19 amino acids. V lost 0 bases to trimming and J lost 3 bases; unmatched junction nucleotides: 16. CDR3 amino acids: CASSYSKGQVEKGIYEQYF. The CDR3 region has the DNA TGTGCCAGCAGTTACTCGAAGGGACAGGTCGAAAAGGGGATCTACGAGCAGTACTTC.

This clonotype came up a few times. The chain combines TRBV6-2 or TRBV6-3 with TRBJ2-7; 8 bases map to TRBD1. The CDR3 has 17 amino acids. The germline CDR1 and CDR2 sequences are MNHEY and SVGEGT. Trimming at V came to 2 bases and at J to 2 bases, leaving 11 bases not matched to a gene. CDR3 sequence reads: CASSYPLSGQVTYEQYF. CDR3 coding DNA: TGTGCCAGCAGTTACCCATTGTCGGGACAGGTGACCTACGAGCAGTACTTC.

This clonotype was detected only a few times. The J gene is TRBJ2-1, the V gene TRBV5-1; 8 bases fit TRBD1. The V gene's germline CDR1 is SGHRS and CDR2 YFSETQ. After removal of 4 bases from V and 7 bases from J, the junction contained 10 bases not matched to a gene. This CDR3 comprises 15 residues. CDR3 region: CASSGMTGTGNEQFF. The CDR3 nucleotides read TGCGCCAGCAGCGGAATGACCGGGACAGGTAATGAGCAGTTCTTC.

This clonotype turned up a few times. The chain joins TRBV7-2 to TRBJ2-7; 12 nucleotides line up with TRBD2. The length of the CDR3 is 15 residues. V was pared by 4 bases and J by 5 bases, with 6 bases of the junction left unmatched. Germline assignment: CDR1 SGHTA and CDR2 FQGNSA. Written as DNA, the CDR3 is TGTGCCAGCAGCTCGACTAGCGGGAGAATCAACGAGCAGTACTTC. It specifies CASSSTSGRINEQYF. Full variable domain (remainder filled in from reference TRBV7-2 and TRBJ2-7): GAGVSQSPSNKVTEKGKDVELRCDPISGHTALYWYRQSLGQGLEFLIYFQGNSAPDKSGLPSDRFSAERTGGSVSTLTIQRTQQEDSAVYLCASSSTSGRINEQYFGPGTRLTVT.